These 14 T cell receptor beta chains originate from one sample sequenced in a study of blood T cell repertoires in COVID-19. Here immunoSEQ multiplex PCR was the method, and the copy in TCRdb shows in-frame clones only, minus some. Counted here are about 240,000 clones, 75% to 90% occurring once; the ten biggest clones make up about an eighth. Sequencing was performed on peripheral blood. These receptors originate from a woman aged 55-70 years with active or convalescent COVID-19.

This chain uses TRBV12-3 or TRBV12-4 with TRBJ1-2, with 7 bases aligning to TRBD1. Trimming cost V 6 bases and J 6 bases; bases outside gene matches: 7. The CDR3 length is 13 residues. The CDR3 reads CASRSTGSDGYTF. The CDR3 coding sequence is TGTGCCAGCAGGTCGACAGGGAGCGATGGCTACACCTTC.

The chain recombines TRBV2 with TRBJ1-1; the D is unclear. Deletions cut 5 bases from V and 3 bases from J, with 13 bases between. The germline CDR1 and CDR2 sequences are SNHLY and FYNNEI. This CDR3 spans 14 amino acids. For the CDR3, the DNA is TGTGCCAGCAGTCCGCAGGATATCTACACTGAAGCTTTCTTT. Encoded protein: CASSPQDIYTEAFF.

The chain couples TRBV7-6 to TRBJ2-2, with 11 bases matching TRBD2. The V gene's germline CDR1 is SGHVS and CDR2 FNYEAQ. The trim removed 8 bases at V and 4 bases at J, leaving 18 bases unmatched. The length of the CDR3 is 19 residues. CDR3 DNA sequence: TGTGCCAGCCGTCTAGCGGGGGGCTCCTCGTCTCTGGGCACCGGGGAGCTGTTTTTT. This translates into CASRLAGGSSSLGTGELFF.

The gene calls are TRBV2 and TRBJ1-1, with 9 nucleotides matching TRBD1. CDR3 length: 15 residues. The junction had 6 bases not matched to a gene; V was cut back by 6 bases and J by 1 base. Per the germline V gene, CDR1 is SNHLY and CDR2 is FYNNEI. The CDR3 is CASRDRGRANTEAFF. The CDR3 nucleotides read TGTGCCAGCAGGGACAGGGGTCGGGCGAACACTGAAGCTTTCTTT.

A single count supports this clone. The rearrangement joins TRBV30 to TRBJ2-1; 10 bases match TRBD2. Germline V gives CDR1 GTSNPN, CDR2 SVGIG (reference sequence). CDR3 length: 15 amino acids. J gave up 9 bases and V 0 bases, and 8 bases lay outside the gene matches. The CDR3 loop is CAWSVLAGIFTEQFF. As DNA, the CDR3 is TGTGCCTGGAGTGTACTAGCGGGGATTTTTACTGAGCAGTTCTTC.

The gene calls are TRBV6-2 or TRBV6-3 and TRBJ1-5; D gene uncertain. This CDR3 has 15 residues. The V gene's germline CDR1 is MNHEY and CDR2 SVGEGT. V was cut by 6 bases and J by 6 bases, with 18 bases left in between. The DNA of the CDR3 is TGTGCCAGCAGCCTGGGCGCAGTATGGGCTCAGCCCCAGCATTTT. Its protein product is CASSLGAVWAQPQHF.

The CDR3: CASSLGPGGSSYEQYF. The CDR3 bases are TGTGCCAGCAGTTTGGGGCCTGGCGGGAGCTCCTACGAGCAGTACTTC. The chain joins TRBV27 to TRBJ2-7, with 7 bases identical to TRBD2. Germline-derived CDR1 and CDR2 are MNHEY and SMNVEV (reference sequence). The CDR3 is 16 residues long. V gave up 3 bases and J gave up 0 bases; unmatched junction bases: 8.

The CDR3 DNA reads TGCGCCAGCAGCTGGGGCCGACCCGACTCCTACGAGCAGTACTTC. As protein: CASSWGRPDSYEQYF. This sequence joins TRBV5-1 and TRBJ2-7; D perhaps matches TRBD1 (5 bases). Trimming took off 3 bases at V and 0 bases at J, with 13 bases between the two ends. Germline-derived CDR1 and CDR2 are SGHRS and YFSETQ. The CDR3 sequence is 15 residues long.

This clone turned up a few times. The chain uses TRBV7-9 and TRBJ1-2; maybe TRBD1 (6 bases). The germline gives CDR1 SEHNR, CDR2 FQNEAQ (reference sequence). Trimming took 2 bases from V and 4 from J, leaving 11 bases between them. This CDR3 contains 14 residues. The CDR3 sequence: CASSLSGRGYGYTF. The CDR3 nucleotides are TGTGCCAGCAGCTTAAGTGGCAGGGGCTATGGCTACACCTTC.

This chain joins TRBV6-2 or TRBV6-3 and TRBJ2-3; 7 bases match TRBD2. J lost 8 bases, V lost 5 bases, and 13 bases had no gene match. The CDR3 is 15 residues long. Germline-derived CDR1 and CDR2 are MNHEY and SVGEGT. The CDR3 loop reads CASSTIPPGGSTQYF. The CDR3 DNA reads TGTGCCAGCAGTACAATCCCTCCCGGGGGGTCTACGCAGTATTTT.

The CDR3 DNA is TGTGCCAGCAGTACAGGGGGTCGGGAGCTGTTTTTT. Its protein product is CASSTGGRELFF. The rearrangement joins TRBV6-2 or TRBV6-3 to TRBJ2-2; TRBD1 agrees at 8 bases. Germline CDR1 is MNHEY and CDR2 is SVGEGT. V gave up 5 bases and J gave up 9 bases; unmatched junction bases: 2. This CDR3 contains 12 residues.

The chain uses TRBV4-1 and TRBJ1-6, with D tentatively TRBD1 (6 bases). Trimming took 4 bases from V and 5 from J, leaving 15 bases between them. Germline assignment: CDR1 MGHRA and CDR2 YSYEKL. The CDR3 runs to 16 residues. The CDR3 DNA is TGCGCCAGCAGCCTGGACAGCCCTTTCAATAATTCACCCCTCCACTTT. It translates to CASSLDSPFNNSPLHF.

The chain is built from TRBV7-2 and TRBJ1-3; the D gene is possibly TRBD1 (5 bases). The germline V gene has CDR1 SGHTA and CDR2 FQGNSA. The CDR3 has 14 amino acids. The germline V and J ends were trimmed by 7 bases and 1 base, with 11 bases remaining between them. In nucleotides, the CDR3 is TGTGCCAGCATCCTCGACAGTTCTGGAAACACCATATATTTT. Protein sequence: CASILDSSGNTIYF.

Here the CDR3 DNA reads TGTGCCAGCAGCTTAGTGACCCTCGGGGGGCGGACTGAAGCTTTCTTT. Residues: CASSLVTLGGRTEAFF. The chain couples TRBV7-8 to TRBJ1-1, with D possibly matching TRBD1 (6 bases). The CDR3 spans 16 residues. V dropped 1 base and J dropped 5 bases, with 17 bases sitting between them. The germline V gene has CDR1 SGHVS and CDR2 FQNEAQ.